These 29 T cell receptor beta chains originate from one sample sequenced in a study of sequential checkpoint blockade in melanoma. Using immunoSEQ multiplex PCR, the repertoire was profiled, and TCRdb retains in-frame clones only, with some absent. The sample carries tens of thousands of clones, under 85% recorded once. The treatment here: randomized to nivolumab then ipilimumab (arm A) or the reverse (arm B). Specimen: CD8+ T cells sorted from blood (inferred from file names), collected from a patient given nivolumab and ipilimumab in sequence. These receptors came from a human donor with melanoma.

This chain joins TRBV5-6 and TRBJ2-5; TRBD1 aligns across 10 bases. The last part of the DNA fits TRBJ2-7 better; the J call may be wrong. Germline V CDR1 and CDR2: SGHDT, YYEEEE. The CDR3 sequence is 16 residues long. CDR3 region: CASSAHGGQGIHEQYF. The CDR3 DNA reads TGTGCCAGCAGCGCCCATGGGGGACAGGGGATCCACGAGCAGTACTTC.

This chain links TRBV19 with TRBJ2-7; TRBD1 matches 10 bases. The V and J ends lost 5 bases and 3 bases, in that order; junction bases with no gene match: 7. This CDR3 spans 15 amino acids. Germline V gene data show CDR1 as LNHDA and CDR2 as SQIVND (reference sequence). The CDR3 DNA is TGTGCCAGTAGTCTCGGGACAGGGGTTTTCTACGAGCAGTACTTC. Its translation: CASSLGTGVFYEQYF.

This chain uses TRBV6-4 with TRBJ1-1; tentative D call: TRBD1 (6 bases). This CDR3 contains 13 residues. Germline V gene data show CDR1 as MRHNA and CDR2 as SNTAGT. Trimming stripped 5 bases from V and 5 bases from J, with 12 bases between. CDR3 in DNA: TGTGCCAGCAGTTACCTCCAGGGGACTGAAGCTTTCTTT. Its protein product is CASSYLQGTEAFF.

J is TRBJ1-2 and V is TRBV27; D not certain. Germline CDR1 MNHEY, CDR2 SMNVEV (reference sequence). Trimming removed 2 bases from V and 3 bases from J, with 10 bases in between. The CDR3 totals 14 residues. In DNA form, the CDR3 reads TGTGCCAGCAGTTTAAGAGGTCCCCACTATGGCTACACCTTC. This gives the protein CASSLRGPHYGYTF.

This clone was seen just once. The V call is TRBV5-6, the J call TRBJ1-6; 8 positions match TRBD1. The germline V gene has CDR1 SGHDT and CDR2 YYEEEE. V lost 4 bases and J lost 14; bases outside the gene matches: 14. The CDR3 sequence is 15 residues long. The CDR3: CASSLGTGGIRALHF. In DNA form, the CDR3 reads TGTGCCAGCAGCCTTGGGACAGGTGGAATTCGGGCCCTCCACTTT.

V gene TRBV30 combines with J gene TRBJ1-5; D is perhaps TRBD1 (5 bases). Germline CDR1 is GTSNPN and CDR2 is SVGIG (reference sequence). V lost 0 bases to trimming and J lost 2 bases, with 5 bases between them. CDR3 size: 13 residues. The CDR3 is CAWSVQGNQPQHF. CDR3 sequence (DNA): TGTGCCTGGAGTGTACAGGGCAATCAGCCCCAGCATTTT.

The chain employs TRBV4-3 and TRBJ2-7; D call uncertain. CDR1 and CDR2 from the germline V gene are LGHNA and YSLEER. Trimming cost V 1 base and J 6 bases, with 10 bases left between them. The CDR3 has 13 residues. CDR3 protein: CASSQVVAAEQYF. In nucleotides, the CDR3 is TGCGCCAGCAGCCAAGTTGTAGCCGCCGAGCAGTACTTC.

The J gene is TRBJ1-6, the V gene TRBV28; 9 nucleotides match TRBD1. J lost 11 bases, V lost 6 bases, and 11 bases had no gene match. Germline CDR1 and CDR2: MDHEN and SYDVKM. This CDR3 contains 15 residues. CDR3 DNA sequence: TGTGCCAGCAGCGCAGAACAGGGGGCGCTTGCACCCCTCCACTTT. Amino acid sequence: CASSAEQGALAPLHF.

This clone was found once. The V and J genes are TRBV28 and TRBJ2-7; D possibly corresponds to TRBD1 (6 bases). CDR1 is MDHEN and CDR2 is SYDVKM in the germline V gene. The V end lost 3 bases, the J end lost 3 bases, and 9 bases lay between the germline ends. This CDR3 is 13 amino acids long. The CDR3 protein is CASSLDSYYEQYF. In DNA, the CDR3 is TGTGCCAGCAGTTTGGACAGCTACTACGAGCAGTACTTC.

The V gene is TRBV4-1, the J gene TRBJ2-4; a possible D gene is TRBD1 (5 bases). The V gene's germline CDR1 is MGHRA and CDR2 YSYEKL. Trimming left V 4 bases short and J 5 bases short, with 6 bases between. The CDR3 is made up of 12 amino acids. The CDR3 DNA is TGCGCCAGCAGCCCGACAGAAAACATTCAGTACTTC. The encoded protein is CASSPTENIQYF.

Written as DNA, the CDR3 is TGTGCCAGCAGCTTTTTGCGGGAGAGCTACGAGCAGTACTTC. Its translation: CASSFLRESYEQYF. This rearrangement joins TRBV7-6 to TRBJ2-7; 7 positions agree with TRBD2. V was clipped by 3 bases and J by 3 bases; unmatched bases: 5. CDR3 length equals 14 residues. Per the germline V gene, CDR1 is SGHVS and CDR2 is FNYEAQ.

The chain employs TRBV15 and TRBJ2-1; TRBD2 agrees at 9 bases. Per the germline V gene, CDR1 is LNHNV and CDR2 is YYDKDF (reference sequence). The CDR3 loop spans 20 amino acids. The V and J ends lost 0 bases and 0 bases, in that order; junction bases with no gene match: 12. The CDR3 protein is CATSREPRLAGDHSYNEQFF. DNA of the CDR3: TGTGCCACCAGCAGAGAGCCGAGGTTAGCGGGAGACCACTCCTACAATGAGCAGTTCTTC.

V gene TRBV4-3 combines with J gene TRBJ2-7; 14 nucleotides align to TRBD2. Germline lookup yields CDR1 LGHNA and CDR2 YSLEER. The CDR3 is made up of 14 amino acids. V was clipped by 5 bases and J by 6 bases; unmatched bases: 3. Here the CDR3 reads CASSSGLAGAEQYF. CDR3 DNA sequence: TGCGCCAGCAGCTCGGGACTAGCGGGGGCCGAGCAGTACTTC.

The chain recombines TRBV9 with TRBJ1-3; D remains ambiguous. Per the germline V gene, CDR1 is SGDLS and CDR2 is YYNGEE. The V end lost 1 base, the J end lost 0 bases, and 5 bases lay between the germline ends. The CDR3 runs 14 residues. CDR3 DNA sequence: TGTGCCAGCAGCGTAAGCGGCTCTGGAAACACCATATATTTT. This translates into CASSVSGSGNTIYF. The full variable domain, completed using reference TRBV9 and TRBJ1-3, is DSGVTQTPKHLITATGQRVTLRCSPRSGDLSVYWYQQSLDQGLQFLIQYYNGEERAKGNILERFSAQQFPDLHSELNLSSLELGDSALYFCASSVSGSGNTIYFGEGSWLTVV.

The gene calls are TRBV7-9 and TRBJ1-1, with 11 bases that match TRBD1. In germline, CDR1 is SEHNR, CDR2 FQNEAQ (reference sequence). V dropped 5 bases and J dropped 3; count of bases not matched to a gene: 2. The CDR3 contains 14 residues. Here the CDR3 reads CASSPGQGDTEAFF. DNA for the CDR3: TGTGCCAGCAGCCCGGGACAGGGGGACACTGAAGCTTTCTTT.

The rearrangement joins TRBV5-1 to TRBJ1-6; unclear D gene. Germline CDR1 and CDR2: SGHRS and YFSETQ. V lost 0 bases, J lost 10 bases, and 11 bases lay in between. The CDR3 has 14 amino acids. The CDR3 bases are TGCGCCAGCAGCTTGGAGAGCGGCTGGTCACCCCTCCACTTT. This translates into CASSLESGWSPLHF.

This clone has just one count. The gene calls are TRBV13 and TRBJ2-1, with D perhaps TRBD2 (6 bases). This CDR3 is built from 14 residues. Germline CDR1 reads PRHDT; CDR2 reads FYEKMQ (reference sequence). V lost 5 bases and J lost 8, with 16 bases in between. CDR3 protein: CASSPREMWYEQFF. The CDR3 nucleotides read TGTGCCAGCAGCCCCCGGGAGATGTGGTATGAGCAGTTCTTC.

The chain combines TRBV6-5 with TRBJ1-1; unclear D gene. The germline V and J ends were trimmed by 7 bases and 3 bases, with 12 bases remaining between them. The CDR3 runs 13 residues. Germline V gene data show CDR1 as MNHEY and CDR2 as SVGAGI. CDR3 DNA: TGTGCCAGCACTATAGGCGCGGACACTGAAGCTTTCTTT. Amino acids: CASTIGADTEAFF.

The count of this clone is one. The chain employs TRBV6-1 and TRBJ2-7; maybe TRBD2 (5 bases). Germline V gene sequence: CDR1 MNHNS, CDR2 SASEGT. Trimming stripped 3 bases from V and 2 bases from J, with 11 bases between. The length of the CDR3 is 14 residues. The CDR3 region has the DNA TGTGCCAGCAGTGACGCGGGCCTGGCCTACGAGCAGTACTTC. This encodes CASSDAGLAYEQYF.

The gene calls are TRBV29-1 and TRBJ2-2; 7 bases fit TRBD1. Germline V CDR1 and CDR2: SQVTM, ANQGSEA. The J segment lost 5 bases and the V segment lost 3 bases, leaving 9 bases of the junction unmatched. This CDR3 has 15 amino acids. This CDR3 is CSVEDRDRETGELFF. The DNA of the CDR3 is TGCAGCGTTGAGGATCGAGACAGGGAGACCGGGGAGCTGTTTTTT.

This clone has only a few counts. The V and J genes are TRBV19 and TRBJ1-1; 8 bases align to TRBD1. This CDR3 contains 14 residues. Per the germline V gene, CDR1 is LNHDA and CDR2 is SQIVND (reference sequence). Trimming took 6 bases from V and 1 from J; bases not matched to a gene: 4. This CDR3 is CASSYGTGNTEAFF. For the CDR3, the DNA is TGTGCCAGTAGCTACGGGACAGGGAACACTGAAGCTTTCTTT. Combining the CDR3 with reference TRBV19 and TRBJ1-1 gives the whole variable domain DGGITQSPKYLFRKEGQNVTLSCEQNLNHDAMYWYRQDPGQGLRLIYYSQIVNDFQKGDIAEGYSVSREKKESFPLTVTSAQKNPTAFYLCASSYGTGNTEAFFGQGTRLTVV.

This rearrangement joins TRBV7-2 to TRBJ2-2; 15 bases line up with TRBD2. The CDR3 totals 19 residues. CDR1 SGHTA and CDR2 FQGNSA come from the germline V gene. V shed 5 bases, J shed 6 bases, and the junction held 13 bases outside the gene matches. CDR3 sequence: CASSHGLAGGLSGPGELFF. The CDR3 region has the DNA TGTGCCAGCAGCCACGGACTAGCGGGGGGGCTTAGCGGTCCCGGGGAGCTGTTTTTT.

For the CDR3, the DNA is TGTGCCAGTAGTCCTGCCGGGGGGAACACTGAAGCTTTCTTT. As protein: CASSPAGGNTEAFF. The gene calls are TRBV19 and TRBJ1-1; D might be TRBD1 (5 bases). The CDR3 covers 14 residues. Germline CDR1 and CDR2: LNHDA and SQIVND (reference sequence). V gave up 5 bases and J gave up 1 base, with 11 bases separating them.

The chain recombines TRBV7-8 with TRBJ2-1; TRBD1 agrees at 8 bases. CDR1 is SGHVS and CDR2 is FQNEAQ in the germline V gene. CDR3 size: 14 residues. J gave up 5 bases and V 4 bases, and 4 bases lay outside the gene matches. In nucleotides, the CDR3 is TGTGCCAGCAGCTCGGACAGGGTAAACAATGAGCAGTTCTTC. It yields the protein CASSSDRVNNEQFF.

The V gene is TRBV7-3, the J gene TRBJ2-2, with D unclear. Germline loops: CDR1 SGHTA, CDR2 FQGTGA. V gave up 0 bases and J gave up 4 bases, with 9 bases separating them. The CDR3 is made up of 15 amino acids. CDR3 nucleotide sequence: TGTGCCAGCAGCTTAACGGTAGAAAGCACCGGGGAGCTGTTTTTT. Its protein product is CASSLTVESTGELFF.

Sample share makes this clone medium-sized (0.01 to 0.1%). This chain uses TRBV19 with TRBJ1-2; a weak D match, TRBD1 (6 bases). The CDR3 totals 13 residues. V lost 7 bases and J 6 bases, leaving 15 bases between the germline ends. Germline values: CDR1 LNHDA, CDR2 SQIVND (reference sequence). CDR3 coding DNA: TGTGCCAGTACCTTCCAGGGGCACGATGGCTACACCTTC. This encodes CASTFQGHDGYTF. Full variable domain (outside the CDR3, taken from reference TRBV19 and TRBJ1-2): DGGITQSPKYLFRKEGQNVTLSCEQNLNHDAMYWYRQDPGQGLRLIYYSQIVNDFQKGDIAEGYSVSREKKESFPLTVTSAQKNPTAFYLCASTFQGHDGYTFGSGTRLTVV.

V is TRBV4-2 and J is TRBJ2-7; unclear D gene. The CDR3 runs 12 residues. Germline V lookup: CDR1 LGHNA, CDR2 YNFKEQ. V lost 1 base and J 5 bases, leaving 6 bases between the germline ends. Written as DNA, the CDR3 is TGTGCCAGCAGCCAAGGGAGCCACGAGCAGTACTTC. It translates to CASSQGSHEQYF.

The chain couples TRBV28 to TRBJ2-7; maybe TRBD2 (5 bases). The CDR3 runs 11 residues. The V gene's germline CDR1 is MDHEN and CDR2 SYDVKM. Trimming left V 7 bases short and J 6 bases short, with 10 bases between. The CDR3 sequence: CASKREIEQYF. The CDR3 coding sequence is TGTGCCAGCAAACGGGAAATCGAGCAGTACTTC.

The rearrangement links TRBV7-6 to TRBJ2-1, with D perhaps matching TRBD1 (5 bases). The CDR3 has 14 amino acids. The germline V and J ends were trimmed by 5 bases and 5 bases, with 13 bases remaining between them. In germline, CDR1 is SGHVS, CDR2 FNYEAQ. CDR3 residues: CASSGAGFNNEQFF. CDR3 nucleotides: TGTGCCAGCAGCGGGGCCGGATTCAACAATGAGCAGTTCTTC.